What follows are 3 T cell receptor beta chains derived from one specimen sequenced in a study of CD8+ T cells in alopecia areata. In each case, RNA was isolated and then reverse transcribed into cDNA as the sequencing template. Profiled with immunoSEQ multiplex PCR; TCRdb holds only in-frame clones, not every one. This repertoire holds about 3,600 clones, and none appear only once. Markers including CD4, CD8alpha, NKG2D and NKG2ACE guided sorting of pooled cutaneous lymph node cells. Specimen: CD8+ T cells sorted from a lymph node. Receptors were obtained from a C3H/HeJ mouse with alopecia areata. Strain haplotype at MHC: H2-k.

This clone counts as medium-sized. Genes and germline are mouse. The read halts 4 residues ahead of the CDR3 end, with the missing end drawn from the germline J gene. The rearrangement uses TRBV19 and TRBJ2-2; the D is unclear. This CDR3 has 15 residues. Trimming took off 2 bases at V and 1 base at J, with 9 bases between the two ends. CDR1 is FNHDT, CDR2 SITEND, per germline (reference sequence). The chain's CDR3 is CASSIETINTGQLYF. CDR3 DNA (partial): TGTGCCAGCAGTATCGAGACAATAAACACCGGG. The complete variable domain, with remaining parts taken from reference TRBV19 and TRBJ2-2, reads GGIITQTPKFLIGQEGQKLTLKCQQNFNHDTMYWYRQDSGKGLRLIYYSITENDLQKGDLSEGYDASREKKSSFSLTVTSAQKNEMAVFLCASSIETINTGQLYFGEGSKLTVL.

This clone was counted ten times or more. Mouse names are used for the genes. The read stops 4 residues short of the end of the CDR3; the missing end is completed from the germline J gene. V gene TRBV29 combines with J gene TRBJ2-1; 9 positions match TRBD1. CDR1 and CDR2 from the germline V gene are MSHET and SYDVDS. V was clipped by 2 bases and J by 5 bases; unmatched bases: 1. CDR3 length equals 14 residues. CDR3 region: CASSLGTGNAEQFF. CDR3 DNA (partial): TGTGCTAGCAGTTTAGGGACAGGGAATGCT.

This clone was detected ten times or more. Gene names refer to mouse genes. The read falls 4 residues short of the CDR3 end, and the missing part is taken from the germline J gene. The J gene is TRBJ2-7, the V gene TRBV31; D unresolved. CDR1 and CDR2 from the germline V gene are GKSSPN and SITVG. There are 12 residues in the CDR3. CDR3: CAWSPRIYEQYF. Incomplete CDR3 DNA: TGTGCCTGGAGTCCCAGAATTTAT.